This T cell receptor (beta chain) was sequenced in a study of blood T cell repertoires in COVID-19. The CDR3 is 14 amino acids. The authors' processing: Using reference gene primer amplification, nucleated cell counts were estimated. TCRdb keeps only in-frame clones here, not all; method: immunoSEQ multiplex PCR. Clone size and the V and J calls come from that table; the DNA yielded D and trimming. The table includes 180,000 or so clones, 80% to 90% detected once. On this clone: Other DNA sequences in this specimen translate into the identical CDR3.

The V gene is TRBV21-1, the J gene TRBJ2-1; no check of the table's D call, TRBD2, against the DNA was made. TRBV21-1 constitutes a pseudogene. The sequence was collected from a man aged 60-69 years with acute or convalescent COVID-19. Sequencing was done on a sample of peripheral blood. CDR3 residues: CASSKGLAGNEQFF. The CDR3 nucleotides read TGTGCCAGCAGCAAAGGACTAGCGGGCAATGAGCAGTTCTTC.